Listed below are T cell receptor beta chains from one sample, sequenced in a study of blood T cell repertoires in COVID-19. Libraries were prepared by immunoSEQ multiplex PCR; TCRdb keeps only in-frame clonotypes and omits some of them. The sample shows under 200,000 clones, 80% of them seen only once. Sequencing input: peripheral blood. These receptors were obtained from a man aged 65 to 79 with active or convalescent COVID-19. CDR3s include the opening cysteine and the closing phenylalanine or tryptophan. Each record gives: clone size, J gene, V gene, D gene, CDR3 protein, CDR3 DNA. A D gene is named only where the DNA matches it firmly. Clone size appears in some rows only: once, few, many, or a class for an expanded clone.

clone size: .; J gene: TRBJ1-1; V gene: TRBV25-1; D gene: TRBD1; CDR3 protein: CASSDPSTGGTEAFF; CDR3 DNA: TGTGCCAGCAGTGACCCATCGACAGGGGGCACTGAAGCTTTCTTT
clone size: .; J gene: TRBJ1-4; V gene: TRBV25-1; D gene: .; CDR3 protein: CASSESGAIGEKLFF; CDR3 DNA: TGTGCCAGCAGTGAATCTGGGGCGATTGGTGAAAAACTGTTTTTT
clone size: .; J gene: TRBJ2-7; V gene: TRBV2; D gene: TRBD1; CDR3 protein: CASSPQGAREQYF; CDR3 DNA: TGTGCCAGCAGTCCACAGGGGGCGAGGGAGCAGTACTTC
clone size: few; J gene: TRBJ2-7; V gene: TRBV30; D gene: .; CDR3 protein: CAWATRLFEEQYF; CDR3 DNA: TGTGCCTGGGCGACTAGATTATTCGAGGAGCAGTACTTC
clone size: .; J gene: TRBJ1-2; V gene: TRBV4-2; D gene: .; CDR3 protein: CASSQGFHGTGSYGYTF; CDR3 DNA: TGTGCCAGCAGCCAAGGATTTCACGGCACAGGGAGCTATGGCTACACCTTC
clone size: once; J gene: TRBJ2-5; V gene: TRBV18; D gene: .; CDR3 protein: CASSPLQSAGGTQYF; CDR3 DNA: TGTGCCAGCTCACCCCTCCAGTCAGCCGGCGGGACCCAGTACTTC
clone size: .; J gene: TRBJ2-6; V gene: TRBV5-4; D gene: .; CDR3 protein: CASSDSLGAGANVLTF; CDR3 DNA: TGTGCCAGCAGCGACAGTCTTGGGGCTGGGGCCAACGTCCTGACTTTC
clone size: .; J gene: TRBJ2-7; V gene: TRBV10-3; D gene: .; CDR3 protein: CAISVSRDPWGEQYF; CDR3 DNA: TGTGCCATCAGTGTATCGCGGGATCCGTGGGGCGAGCAGTACTTC
clone size: .; J gene: TRBJ2-4; V gene: TRBV6-1; D gene: TRBD1; CDR3 protein: CASSEGSGTGLNIQYF; CDR3 DNA: TGTGCCAGCAGTGAAGGTAGTGGGACAGGCCTAAACATTCAGTACTTC
clone size: .; J gene: TRBJ2-7; V gene: TRBV7-9; D gene: .; CDR3 protein: CASSRLPRGNEQYF; CDR3 DNA: TGTGCCAGCAGCCGCCTTCCCCGCGGGAACGAGCAGTACTTC
clone size: .; J gene: TRBJ2-5; V gene: TRBV10-3; D gene: .; CDR3 protein: CAISESRQETQYF; CDR3 DNA: TGTGCCATCAGTGAGAGCCGCCAAGAGACCCAGTACTTC
clone size: once; J gene: TRBJ1-5; V gene: TRBV27; D gene: .; CDR3 protein: CASSGGDNQPQHF; CDR3 DNA: TGTGCCAGCAGTGGGGGGGACAATCAGCCCCAGCATTTT
clone size: few; J gene: TRBJ2-5; V gene: TRBV7-7; D gene: .; CDR3 protein: CASSLRQSRGETQYF; CDR3 DNA: TGTGCTAGCAGCTTAAGGCAGTCCCGAGGAGAGACCCAGTACTTC
clone size: .; J gene: TRBJ2-5; V gene: TRBV5-1; D gene: .; CDR3 protein: CASSFGRGQETQYF; CDR3 DNA: TGCGCCAGCAGCTTTGGCCGGGGCCAAGAGACCCAGTACTTC
clone size: .; J gene: TRBJ1-1; V gene: TRBV6-2/TRBV6-3; D gene: TRBD1; CDR3 protein: CASSLLGQGNTEAFF; CDR3 DNA: TGTGCCAGCAGCCTCCTCGGACAGGGGAACACTGAAGCTTTCTTT
clone size: .; J gene: TRBJ2-5; V gene: TRBV7-9; D gene: TRBD2; CDR3 protein: CASIRWVAREALRETQYF; CDR3 DNA: TGTGCCAGCATCCGGTGGGTCGCGCGGGAGGCCCTTCGAGAGACCCAGTACTTC
clone size: few; J gene: TRBJ1-4; V gene: TRBV10-3; D gene: .; CDR3 protein: CATGGGATNEKLFF; CDR3 DNA: TGTGCCACGGGCGGGGGAGCAACTAATGAAAAACTGTTTTTT
clone size: few; J gene: TRBJ2-2; V gene: TRBV3-1/TRBV3-2; D gene: TRBD2; CDR3 protein: CASSQDRASGRSANTGELFF; CDR3 DNA: TGTGCCAGCAGCCAAGATCGGGCTAGCGGGAGATCCGCGAACACCGGGGAGCTGTTTTTT
clone size: .; J gene: TRBJ2-1; V gene: TRBV6-6; D gene: TRBD2; CDR3 protein: CASIFGGDTEQFF; CDR3 DNA: TGTGCCAGCATCTTCGGGGGGGATACTGAGCAGTTCTTC
clone size: .; J gene: TRBJ1-6; V gene: TRBV3-1/TRBV3-2; D gene: TRBD1; CDR3 protein: CASSHSDRVESPLHF; CDR3 DNA: TGTGCCAGCAGCCACTCGGACAGGGTAGAGTCACCCCTCCACTTT
clone size: .; J gene: TRBJ2-7; V gene: TRBV20-1; D gene: TRBD1; CDR3 protein: CSVRQGDEQYF; CDR3 DNA: TGCAGTGTTCGACAGGGTGACGAGCAGTACTTC
clone size: once; J gene: TRBJ1-5; V gene: TRBV6-2/TRBV6-3; D gene: TRBD1; CDR3 protein: CASSYEAGTGEHF; CDR3 DNA: TGTGCCAGCAGTTACGAGGCCGGGACAGGAGAGCATTTT
clone size: .; J gene: TRBJ1-1; V gene: TRBV7-2; D gene: .; CDR3 protein: CASSLKGGRSRNTEAFF; CDR3 DNA: TGTGCCAGCAGCTTAAAAGGGGGACGCTCCCGGAACACTGAAGCTTTCTTT
clone size: .; J gene: TRBJ1-4; V gene: TRBV3-1/TRBV3-2; D gene: .; CDR3 protein: CASSQAWAGSNEKLFF; CDR3 DNA: TGTGCCAGCAGCCAAGCGTGGGCAGGGTCGAATGAAAAACTGTTTTTT
clone size: .; J gene: TRBJ1-4; V gene: TRBV25-1; D gene: TRBD1; CDR3 protein: CASSVKGGQGEKLFF; CDR3 DNA: TGTGCCAGCAGTGTTAAAGGGGGCCAGGGTGAAAAACTGTTTTTT
clone size: .; J gene: TRBJ2-3; V gene: TRBV5-1; D gene: TRBD1; CDR3 protein: CASSLDRDSRTDTQYF; CDR3 DNA: TGCGCCAGCAGCTTGGACCGGGACAGCCGGACAGATACGCAGTATTTT
clone size: .; J gene: TRBJ1-6; V gene: TRBV12-3/TRBV12-4; D gene: .; CDR3 protein: CASSLTANSPLHF; CDR3 DNA: TGTGCCAGCAGTTTAACTGCCAATTCACCCCTCCACTTT
clone size: few; J gene: TRBJ1-3; V gene: TRBV9; D gene: .; CDR3 protein: CASSVTVSGNTIYF; CDR3 DNA: TGTGCCAGCAGCGTTACAGTCTCTGGAAACACCATATATTTT
clone size: .; J gene: TRBJ1-5; V gene: TRBV16; D gene: .; CDR3 protein: CASSQSGRDQPQHF; CDR3 DNA: TGTGCCAGCAGCCAATCGGGGAGGGACCAGCCCCAGCATTTT
clone size: .; J gene: TRBJ2-1; V gene: TRBV10-2; D gene: TRBD2; CDR3 protein: CASSAGTSGGSYNEQFF; CDR3 DNA: TGCGCCAGCAGTGCGGGGACTAGCGGGGGTTCCTACAATGAGCAGTTCTTC
clone size: .; J gene: TRBJ1-2; V gene: TRBV6-2/TRBV6-3; D gene: .; CDR3 protein: CASSRWTAGGGNYGYTF; CDR3 DNA: TGTGCCAGCAGTCGTTGGACCGCCGGAGGCGGTAACTATGGCTACACCTTC
clone size: .; J gene: TRBJ1-5; V gene: TRBV9; D gene: TRBD1; CDR3 protein: CASSPTGAQPQHF; CDR3 DNA: TGTGCCAGCAGCCCGACAGGGGCACAGCCCCAGCATTTT
clone size: .; J gene: TRBJ1-1; V gene: TRBV27; D gene: .; CDR3 protein: CATRLGRNTEAFF; CDR3 DNA: TGTGCCACCCGTCTGGGCAGGAACACTGAAGCTTTCTTT
clone size: .; J gene: TRBJ1-2; V gene: TRBV19; D gene: .; CDR3 protein: CASSIGIGGGYTF; CDR3 DNA: TGTGCCAGTAGTATAGGAATCGGCGGGGGCTACACCTTC
clone size: .; J gene: TRBJ1-5; V gene: TRBV27; D gene: TRBD1; CDR3 protein: CASRPTGGYQPQHF; CDR3 DNA: TGTGCCAGCAGGCCGACAGGGGGCTATCAGCCCCAGCATTTT
clone size: .; J gene: TRBJ1-1; V gene: TRBV5-1; D gene: TRBD1; CDR3 protein: CASGEQQGANTEAFF; CDR3 DNA: TGCGCCAGCGGGGAGCAGCAGGGGGCGAATACTGAAGCTTTCTTT
clone size: .; J gene: TRBJ2-1; V gene: TRBV19; D gene: .; CDR3 protein: CASSPAGNNNEQFF; CDR3 DNA: TGTGCCAGTAGCCCTGCGGGTAATAACAATGAGCAGTTCTTC